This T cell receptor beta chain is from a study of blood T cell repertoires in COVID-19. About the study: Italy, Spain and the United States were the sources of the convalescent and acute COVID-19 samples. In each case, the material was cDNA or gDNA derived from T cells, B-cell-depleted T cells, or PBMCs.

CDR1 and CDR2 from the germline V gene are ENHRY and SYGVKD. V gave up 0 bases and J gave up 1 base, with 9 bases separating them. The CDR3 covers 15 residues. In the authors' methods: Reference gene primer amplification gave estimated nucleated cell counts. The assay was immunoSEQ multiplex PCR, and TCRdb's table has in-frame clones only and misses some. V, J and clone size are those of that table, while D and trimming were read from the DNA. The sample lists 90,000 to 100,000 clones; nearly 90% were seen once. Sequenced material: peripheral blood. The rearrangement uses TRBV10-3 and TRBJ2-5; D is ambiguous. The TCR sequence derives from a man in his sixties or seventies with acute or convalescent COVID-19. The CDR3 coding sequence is TGTGCCATCAGTGAGTCGGGCAGTGGCCAAGAGACCCAGTACTTC. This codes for CAISESGSGQETQYF.